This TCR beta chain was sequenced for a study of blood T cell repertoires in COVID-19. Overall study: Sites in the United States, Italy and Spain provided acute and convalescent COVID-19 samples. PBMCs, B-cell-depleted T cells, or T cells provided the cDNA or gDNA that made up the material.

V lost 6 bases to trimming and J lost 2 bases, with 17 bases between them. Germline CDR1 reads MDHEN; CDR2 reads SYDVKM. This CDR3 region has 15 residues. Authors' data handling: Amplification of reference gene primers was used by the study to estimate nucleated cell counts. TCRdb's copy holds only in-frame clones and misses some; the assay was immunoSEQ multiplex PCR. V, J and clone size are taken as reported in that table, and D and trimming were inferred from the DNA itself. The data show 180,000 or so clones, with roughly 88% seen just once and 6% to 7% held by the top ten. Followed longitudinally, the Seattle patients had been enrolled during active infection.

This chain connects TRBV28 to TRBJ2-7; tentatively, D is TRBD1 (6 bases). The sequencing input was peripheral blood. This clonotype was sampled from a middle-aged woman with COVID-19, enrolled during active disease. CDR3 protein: CASRGSWTVPYEQYF. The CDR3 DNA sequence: TGTGCCAGCAGAGGATCCTGGACAGTCCCCTACGAGCAGTACTTC.